This TCR beta chain was captured by sequencing in a study of blood T cell repertoires in COVID-19. Libraries were prepared by immunoSEQ multiplex PCR; TCRdb keeps only in-frame clonotypes and omits some of them. The sample lists 95,000 to 150,000 clones, over 70% seen once, with 25% to 30% in the top ten. The CDR3 is 16 residues long. V was clipped by 7 bases and J by 1 base, with 19 bases between them. The germline CDR1 and CDR2 sequences are MDHEN and SYDVKM. The sequence derives from a woman in her 70s with acute or convalescent COVID-19. The sample comprised peripheral blood. The genes are TRBV28 and TRBJ1-2; D not certain. The CDR3 loop is CASTEGWGRGNYGYTF. The CDR3 DNA sequence: TGTGCCAGCACTGAGGGATGGGGTCGGGGTAACTATGGCTACACCTTC.